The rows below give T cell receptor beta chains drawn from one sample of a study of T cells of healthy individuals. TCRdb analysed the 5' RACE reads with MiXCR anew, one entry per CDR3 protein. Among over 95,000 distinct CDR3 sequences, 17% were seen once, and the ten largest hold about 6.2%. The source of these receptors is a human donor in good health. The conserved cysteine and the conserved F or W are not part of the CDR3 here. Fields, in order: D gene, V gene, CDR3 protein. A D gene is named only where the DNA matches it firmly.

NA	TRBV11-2	ASSWEAGAGELF
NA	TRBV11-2	ASSSGTSNYGYT
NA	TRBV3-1	ASSQLDRAEQY
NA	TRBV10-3	AIKRGFRATGELF
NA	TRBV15	ATSRDWVNTGAYQETQY
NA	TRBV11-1	ASSFGLSLGANVLT
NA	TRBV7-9	ASSLGPDTQY
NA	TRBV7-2	ASSLDRANEQY
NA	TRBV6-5	ASRRGGVVNQPQH
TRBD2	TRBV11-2	ASWTSERYNEQF
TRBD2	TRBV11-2	ASNHPGASGTNEQY
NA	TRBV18	ASSPPEGIPNEQF
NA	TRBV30	AWNGLNEQF
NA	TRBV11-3	ASSLAESYEQY
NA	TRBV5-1	ASSLGDYEQY
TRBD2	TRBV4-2	ASSQVAGSSYNEQF
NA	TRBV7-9	ASSLVHDTEAF
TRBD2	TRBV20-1	SVRTSGDEQF
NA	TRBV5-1	ASSLGALDEQF
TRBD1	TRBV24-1	ATSDRRGTGHNEQF
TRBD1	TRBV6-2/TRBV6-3	ASSYLNRGEQY
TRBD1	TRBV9	ASSGDTGVRTEAF
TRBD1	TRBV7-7	ASSLNLDREQY
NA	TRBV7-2	ASSLLGQTKGVLT
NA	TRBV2	ASRRDGSYEQY
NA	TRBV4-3	ASSQGQVFSSYEQY
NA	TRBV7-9	ASSLGGGTEAF
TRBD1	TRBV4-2	ASSQDTGGEETQY
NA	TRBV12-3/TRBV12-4	ASSLERGTEAF
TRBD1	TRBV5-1	ASSLEGQGARNEQF
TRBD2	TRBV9	ASSVRGSSYEQY
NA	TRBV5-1	ASSLASASTVYEQY
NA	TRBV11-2	ASSLSGARSVNTEAF
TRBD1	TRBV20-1	SASDRGSHEQY
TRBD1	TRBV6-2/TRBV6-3	ASSYRAGGASYNEQF
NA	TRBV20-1	SASGGLNQPQH
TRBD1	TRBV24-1	ATSDSQQGAGYEQY
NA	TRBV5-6	ASSLDWGNTEAF
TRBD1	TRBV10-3	AIRGQGIDQPQH
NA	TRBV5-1	ASSLRGEAYEQY
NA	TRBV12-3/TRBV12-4	ASRGGTPNQPQH
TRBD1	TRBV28	ASSLDRARAGELF
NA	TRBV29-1	SVVRESSYEQY
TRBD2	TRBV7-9	ASSFPAGTSPIHEQF
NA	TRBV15	ATSGGHGGQPQH
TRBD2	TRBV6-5	ASKTLTSGGSTDTQY
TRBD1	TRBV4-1	ASSQRDSSGYT
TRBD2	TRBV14	ASRALRDRDTSGRFHEQY